What follows are 26 T cell receptor beta chains derived from one specimen sequenced in a study of beta chain features in type 1 diabetes. Findings and caveats of the study: There was a moderate but significant shortening of TCRB CDR3s in all four CD4+ subsets of Type 1 diabetes patients.

No antigen has been identified for these receptors. Of the isolated RNA, all was reverse transcribed, and so the sequenced material was expressed TCRB transcripts. Sequenced by immunoSEQ multiplex PCR; TCRdb stores in-frame clones only, minus some. Here the sample spans about 660,000 clones, 11% to 15% being singletons. The material sequenced was naive CD4+ T cells from blood. The receptors here all came from a man younger than 35 with type 1 diabetes.

This clone turned up a few times. This chain joins TRBV7-9 and TRBJ2-3; possible D gene TRBD2, 5 bases. V was cut by 6 bases and J by 0 bases, with 10 bases left in between. The CDR3 extends over 14 amino acids. The germline V gene has CDR1 SEHNR and CDR2 FQNEAQ (reference sequence). The CDR3, as DNA: TGTGCCAGCAGGTCGGGATCTAGCACAGATACGCAGTATTTT. Encoded protein: CASRSGSSTDTQYF.

This clone appeared a few times. DNA for the CDR3: TGTGCCAGCAGCCCCGACAGGGGGGGAACGCAGTATTTT. Its protein product is CASSPDRGGTQYF. V usage is TRBV13 and J usage is TRBJ2-3; 9 bases match TRBD1. V dropped 5 bases and J dropped 9; count of bases not matched to a gene: 6. The CDR3 length is 13 residues. Germline-derived CDR1 and CDR2 are PRHDT and FYEKMQ (reference sequence).

This clone turned up a few times. The chain is built from TRBV30 and TRBJ2-7; D remains ambiguous. The CDR3 extends over 16 amino acids. Germline assignment: CDR1 GTSNPN and CDR2 SVGIG (reference sequence). The V gene lost 2 bases and the J gene lost 2 bases, with 19 bases spanning the gap. The CDR3 nucleotides read TGTGCCTGGAGTCCCCTTTCCCGGACCACCGCCTACGAGCAGTACTTC. As protein: CAWSPLSRTTAYEQYF.

The table lists this clone with a few counts. The genes are TRBV7-2 and TRBJ2-1; 7 positions match TRBD1. The CDR3 is 15 residues long. Looked up from germline, CDR1 is SGHTA and CDR2 is FQGNSA. Trimming took 5 bases from V and 3 from J; bases not matched to a gene: 7. CDR3 sequence reads: CASSLAWDSYNEQFF. CDR3 DNA sequence: TGTGCCAGCAGCCTCGCCTGGGACAGCTACAATGAGCAGTTCTTC.

This clone was observed a handful of times. This chain connects TRBV27 to TRBJ1-5, with 7 bases fitting TRBD1. V trimming: 2 bases; J trimming: 5 bases; junction bases outside the gene matches: 0. Germline CDR1 MNHEY, CDR2 SMNVEV (reference sequence). CDR3 size: 13 residues. CDR3 amino acids: CASSLDRDQPQHF. The CDR3 coding sequence is TGTGCCAGCAGTTTAGACAGGGATCAGCCCCAGCATTTT.

The V and J genes are TRBV4-1 and TRBJ2-7; 9 bases align to TRBD1. CDR1 is MGHRA, CDR2 YSYEKL, per germline. The junction had 12 bases not matched to a gene; V was cut back by 7 bases and J by 2 bases. The CDR3 covers 16 residues. CDR3 nucleotide sequence: TGCGCCAGCATTCTGACAGGGGGGCGACTCCCCTACGAGCAGTACTTC. It is translated as CASILTGGRLPYEQYF.

The chain carries TRBV6-1 and TRBJ1-1, with a possible D match to TRBD1 (5 bases). The V end was cut by 4 bases, the J end by 1 base, with 16 bases between. The germline V gene has CDR1 MNHNS and CDR2 SASEGT. The CDR3 totals 16 residues. The CDR3 loop is CASSALTGTGNTEAFF. DNA of the CDR3: TGTGCCAGCAGTGCTTTGACCGGCACAGGGAACACTGAAGCTTTCTTT.

In this sample, this clone turned up a few times. The V call is TRBV14, the J call TRBJ2-5; TRBD2 might be the D (7 bases). The CDR3 is 15 amino acids. Germline loops: CDR1 SGHDN, CDR2 FVKESK. The ends were cut back, 1 base at V and 5 bases at J, with 14 bases in the middle. The CDR3 reads CASSQVFGGLETQYF. CDR3 nucleotide sequence: TGTGCCAGCAGCCAAGTGTTCGGGGGGCTGGAGACCCAGTACTTC.

In its sample, this clone was seen a few times. The V gene is TRBV4-3, the J gene TRBJ1-2; no reliable D call. The CDR3 runs to 14 residues. In germline, CDR1 is LGHNA, CDR2 YSLEER. Trimming shortened V by 4 bases and J by 2 bases, and 11 bases separated the two germline ends. CDR3 sequence reads: CASSPGGKNYGYTF. In nucleotides, the CDR3 is TGCGCCAGCAGCCCAGGCGGCAAGAACTATGGCTACACCTTC.

The V gene is TRBV5-1, the J gene TRBJ2-1; 9 bases match TRBD1. Germline CDR1 reads SGHRS; CDR2 reads YFSETQ. The CDR3 length is 15 residues. Trimming removed 3 bases from V and 3 bases from J; junction bases left unmatched: 4. In DNA form, the CDR3 reads TGCGCCAGCAGCTCGGACAGGGGAATCTACAATGAGCAGTTCTTC. It encodes CASSSDRGIYNEQFF. The whole variable domain, remainder taken from reference TRBV5-1 and TRBJ2-1, is KAGVTQTPRYLIKTRGQQVTLSCSPISGHRSVSWYQQTPGQGLQFLFEYFSETQRNKGNFPGRFSGRQFSNSRSEMNVSTLELGDSALYLCASSSDRGIYNEQFFGPGTRLTVL.

This clone was counted only a few times. V gene TRBV6-6 combines with J gene TRBJ2-3, with D hard to call. The CDR3 has 12 residues. Germline loops: CDR1 MNHNY, CDR2 SVGAGI (reference sequence). Trimming left V 6 bases short and J 8 bases short, with 12 bases between. DNA of the CDR3: TGTGCCAGCAGCCCTCAGCAGTTTACGCAGTATTTT. Protein product: CASSPQQFTQYF.

The V and J genes are TRBV4-3 and TRBJ1-1, with unresolved D. This CDR3 comprises 14 residues. Trimming took 4 bases from V and 11 from J, leaving 20 bases between them. Germline assignment: CDR1 LGHNA and CDR2 YSLEER. CDR3 in amino acids: CASSLLPASLEAFF. CDR3 nucleotides: TGCGCCAGCAGCCTCCTTCCCGCCTCCCTGGAGGCTTTCTTT.

The rearrangement links TRBV10-3 to TRBJ2-7; TRBD1 matches at 11 bases. The CDR3 is 14 amino acids. Germline loops: CDR1 ENHRY, CDR2 SYGVKD. Trimming took 6 bases from V and 4 from J; bases not matched to a gene: 5. This CDR3 reads CAISPGQGAYEQYF. CDR3 sequence (DNA): TGTGCCATCAGCCCCGGACAGGGGGCGTACGAGCAGTACTTC.

The CDR3 sequence is CASRADRGYEETQYF. The CDR3 DNA is TGTGCCAGCAGGGCCGACAGGGGCTACGAAGAGACCCAGTACTTC. The V call is TRBV2, the J call TRBJ2-5; 8 bases are a match to TRBD1. The V segment lost 6 bases and the J segment 3 bases; nucleotides outside the gene matches: 9. The CDR3 is made up of 15 amino acids. Germline CDR1 and CDR2: SNHLY and FYNNEI.

The rearrangement joins TRBV29-1 to TRBJ1-1; D perhaps matches TRBD1 (6 bases). CDR3 length: 15 amino acids. Per germline, CDR1 SQVTM and CDR2 ANQGSEA. Trimming cost V 3 bases and J 1 base, with 15 bases left between them. For the CDR3, the DNA is TGCAGCGTTGAGCCCCAGGGGCGCGAGAACACTGAAGCTTTCTTT. This codes for CSVEPQGRENTEAFF.

The V and J genes are TRBV5-8 and TRBJ2-7; unclear D gene. V was cut by 5 bases and J by 3 bases, with 6 bases left in between. This CDR3 is built from 11 residues. Germline CDR1 SGHTS, CDR2 YDEGEE. The CDR3 bases are TGTGCCAGCAGTCCCTTCTACGAGCAGTACTTC. It translates to CASSPFYEQYF.

Only a few counts were recorded for this clone. This chain uses TRBV29-1 with TRBJ1-2, with D maybe TRBD1 (5 bases). Between the trimmed V and J ends, which lost 0 bases and 3 bases, there was a span of 11 bases. The germline CDR1 and CDR2 sequences are SQVTM and ANQGSEA. The CDR3 runs 14 residues. The CDR3 here is CSVEEAGSHYGYTF. Here the CDR3 DNA reads TGCAGCGTTGAAGAGGCAGGGTCCCACTATGGCTACACCTTC.

This clone was counted only a few times. The chain employs TRBV14 and TRBJ1-1; D is perhaps TRBD1 (5 bases). The CDR3 consists of 15 residues. Trimming cost V 3 bases and J 1 base, with 12 bases left between them. Germline-derived CDR1 and CDR2 are SGHDN and FVKESK. This chain's CDR3 is CASSQLGTQNTEAFF. The CDR3 region has the DNA TGTGCCAGCAGCCAGCTCGGGACCCAGAACACTGAAGCTTTCTTT. Based on the CDR3 plus reference TRBV14 and TRBJ1-1, the full variable domain is EAGVTQFPSHSVIEKGQTVTLRCDPISGHDNLYWYRRVMGKEIKFLLHFVKESKQDESGMPNNRFLAERTGGTYSTLKVQPAELEDSGVYFCASSQLGTQNTEAFFGQGTRLTVV.

As regards this clone: A junction boundary mismatches the germline segment, possibly from a read error. The rearrangement uses TRBV30 and TRBJ2-7, with 15 bases that match TRBD2. Germline CDR1 GTSNPN, CDR2 SVGIG (reference sequence). The CDR3 extends over 13 amino acids. The CDR3 here is CAWSPGLAGGPKF. The CDR3 DNA sequence: TGTGCCTGGAGCCCAGGACTAGCGGGAGGGCCGAAGTTC.

This clone was observed a handful of times. The chain has TRBV30 and TRBJ2-1; D ambiguous. Germline CDR1 and CDR2: GTSNPN and SVGIG (reference sequence). The ends were cut back, 3 bases at V and 0 bases at J, with 9 bases in the middle. This CDR3 is built from 14 residues. The CDR3 DNA reads TGTGCCTGGAGGCCGGTAAGCTCCTACAATGAGCAGTTCTTC. It codes for CAWRPVSSYNEQFF.

This clone appeared a few times. This chain joins TRBV2 and TRBJ2-1; D not certain. The CDR3 is 17 amino acids. V lost 5 bases, J lost 0 bases, and 17 bases lay in between. CDR1 SNHLY and CDR2 FYNNEI come from the germline V gene. The CDR3 sequence is CASSLSRSQGSYNEQFF. The CDR3 DNA reads TGTGCCAGCAGTTTAAGCCGAAGCCAAGGCTCCTACAATGAGCAGTTCTTC. Full variable domain (remainder filled in from reference TRBV2 and TRBJ2-1): EPEVTQTPSHQVTQMGQEVILRCVPISNHLYFYWYRQILGQKVEFLVSFYNNEISEKSEIFDDQFSVERPDGSNFTLKIRSTKLEDSAMYFCASSLSRSQGSYNEQFFGPGTRLTVL.

This clone was seen a few times. The rearrangement links TRBV7-2 to TRBJ2-1; 11 positions agree with TRBD1. CDR1 and CDR2 from the germline V gene are SGHTA and FQGNSA. V lost 1 base and J lost 3; bases outside the gene matches: 2. The CDR3 is 16 amino acids. The CDR3 sequence: CASSLVGTGGYNEQFF. CDR3 nucleotide sequence: TGTGCCAGCAGCTTAGTGGGGACAGGGGGCTACAATGAGCAGTTCTTC. The whole variable domain, remainder taken from reference TRBV7-2 and TRBJ2-1, is GAGVSQSPSNKVTEKGKDVELRCDPISGHTALYWYRQSLGQGLEFLIYFQGNSAPDKSGLPSDRFSAERTGGSVSTLTIQRTQQEDSAVYLCASSLVGTGGYNEQFFGPGTRLTVL.

The chain joins TRBV5-6 to TRBJ2-7; 9 nucleotides line up with TRBD2. After removal of 5 bases from V and 4 bases from J, the junction contained 10 bases not matched to a gene. The CDR3 has 15 residues. The germline gives CDR1 SGHDT, CDR2 YYEEEE. Here the CDR3 DNA reads TGTGCCAGCAGTCCCGGACTAGCGACAAGTTACGAGCAGTACTTC. Translation gives CASSPGLATSYEQYF.

The chain joins TRBV11-2 to TRBJ2-2; D possibly corresponds to TRBD2 (5 bases). The CDR3 consists of 12 residues. Germline CDR1 SGHAT, CDR2 FQNNGV. Trimming shortened V by 8 bases and J by 4 bases, and 8 bases separated the two germline ends. For the CDR3, the DNA is TGTGCCAGCGACTACGGCACCGGGGAGCTGTTTTTT. Protein: CASDYGTGELFF.

The chain couples TRBV28 to TRBJ2-5; D tentatively fits TRBD1 or TRBD2 (5 bases each). The germline gives CDR1 MDHEN, CDR2 SYDVKM. V was pared by 5 bases and J by 5 bases, with 12 bases between. The CDR3 has 13 amino acids. The CDR3 sequence: CASSPRGGETQYF. CDR3 DNA: TGTGCCAGCAGTCCCCGGGGCGGGGAGACCCAGTACTTC.

This clone occurred a few times. The rearrangement uses TRBV9 and TRBJ2-2, with 13 positions matching TRBD2. Unmatched junction bases numbered 5, after V lost 3 bases and J lost 6 bases. The CDR3 spans 16 residues. Germline CDR1 and CDR2: SGDLS and YYNGEE. DNA for the CDR3: TGTGCCAGCAGCGCCGCGGGACTAGCGGGATCCGGGGAGCTGTTTTTT. This sequence encodes CASSAAGLAGSGELFF. The variable domain in full, with the rest retrieved from reference TRBV9 and TRBJ2-2, is DSGVTQTPKHLITATGQRVTLRCSPRSGDLSVYWYQQSLDQGLQFLIQYYNGEERAKGNILERFSAQQFPDLHSELNLSSLELGDSALYFCASSAAGLAGSGELFFGEGSRLTVL.